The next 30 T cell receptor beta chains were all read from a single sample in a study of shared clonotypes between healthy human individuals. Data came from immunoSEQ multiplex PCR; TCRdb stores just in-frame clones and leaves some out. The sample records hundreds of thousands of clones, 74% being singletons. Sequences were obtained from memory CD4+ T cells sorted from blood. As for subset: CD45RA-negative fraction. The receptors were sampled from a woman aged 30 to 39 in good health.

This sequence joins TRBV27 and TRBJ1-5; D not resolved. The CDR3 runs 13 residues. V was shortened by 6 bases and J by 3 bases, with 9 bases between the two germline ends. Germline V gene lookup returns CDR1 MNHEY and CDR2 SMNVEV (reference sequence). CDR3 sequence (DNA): TGTGCCAGCAGGCGGGCGTACAATCAGCCCCAGCATTTT. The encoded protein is CASRRAYNQPQHF.

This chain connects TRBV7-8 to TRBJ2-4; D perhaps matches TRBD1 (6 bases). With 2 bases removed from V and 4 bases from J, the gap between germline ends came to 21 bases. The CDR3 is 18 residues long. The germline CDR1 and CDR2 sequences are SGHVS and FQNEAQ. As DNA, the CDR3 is TGTGCCAGCAGCTTAATCCCCAATCCGGGGACACCTAAAAACATTCAGTACTTC. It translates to CASSLIPNPGTPKNIQYF.

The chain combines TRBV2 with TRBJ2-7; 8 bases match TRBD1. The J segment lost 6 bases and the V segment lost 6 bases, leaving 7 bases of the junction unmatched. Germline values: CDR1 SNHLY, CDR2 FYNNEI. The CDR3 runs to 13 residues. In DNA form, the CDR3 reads TGTGCCAGCAGGGACAGGGAAGTAAGCGAGCAGTACTTC. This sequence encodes CASRDREVSEQYF. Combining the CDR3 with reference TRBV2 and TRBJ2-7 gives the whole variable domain EPEVTQTPSHQVTQMGQEVILRCVPISNHLYFYWYRQILGQKVEFLVSFYNNEISEKSEIFDDQFSVERPDGSNFTLKIRSTKLEDSAMYFCASRDREVSEQYFGPGTRLTVT.

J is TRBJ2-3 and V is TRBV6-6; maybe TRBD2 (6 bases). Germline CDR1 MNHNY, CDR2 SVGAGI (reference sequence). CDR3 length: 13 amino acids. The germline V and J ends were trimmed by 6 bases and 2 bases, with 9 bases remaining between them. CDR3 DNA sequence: TGTGCCAGCAGGAGGGACTCCACAGATACGCAGTATTTT. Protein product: CASRRDSTDTQYF.

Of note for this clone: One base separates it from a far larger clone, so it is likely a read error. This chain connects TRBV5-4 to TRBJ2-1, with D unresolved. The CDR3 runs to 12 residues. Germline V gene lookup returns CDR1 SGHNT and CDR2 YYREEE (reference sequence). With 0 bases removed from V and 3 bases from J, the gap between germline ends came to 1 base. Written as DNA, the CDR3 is TGTGCCAGCAGCTTGGTCTACAATGAGCAGTTCTTC. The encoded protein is CASSLVYNEQFF.

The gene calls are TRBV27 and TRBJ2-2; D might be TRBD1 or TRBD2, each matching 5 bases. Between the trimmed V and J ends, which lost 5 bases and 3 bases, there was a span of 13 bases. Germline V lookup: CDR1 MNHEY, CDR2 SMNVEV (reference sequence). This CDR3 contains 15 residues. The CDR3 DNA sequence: TGTGCCAGCAGTCATTATGGGACCGACACCGGGGAGCTGTTTTTT. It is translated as CASSHYGTDTGELFF.

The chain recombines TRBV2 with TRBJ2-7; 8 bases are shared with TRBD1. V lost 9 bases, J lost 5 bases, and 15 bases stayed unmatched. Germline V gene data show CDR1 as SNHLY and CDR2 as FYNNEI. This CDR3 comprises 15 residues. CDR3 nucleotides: TGTGCCAGACGATCAACCGGGACAGGCGTCCACGAGCAGTACTTC. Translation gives CARRSTGTGVHEQYF.

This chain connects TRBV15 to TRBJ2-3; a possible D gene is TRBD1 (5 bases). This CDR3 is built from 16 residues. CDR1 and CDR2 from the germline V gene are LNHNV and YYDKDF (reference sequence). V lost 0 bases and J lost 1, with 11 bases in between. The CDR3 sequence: CATSRDQGTGTDTQYF. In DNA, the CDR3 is TGTGCCACCAGCAGAGATCAGGGTACGGGCACAGATACGCAGTATTTT.

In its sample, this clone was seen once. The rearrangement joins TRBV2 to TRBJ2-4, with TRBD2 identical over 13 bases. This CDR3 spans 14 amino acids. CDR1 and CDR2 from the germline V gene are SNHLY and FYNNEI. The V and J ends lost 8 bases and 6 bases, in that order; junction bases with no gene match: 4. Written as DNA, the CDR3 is TGTGCCAGCGGGGGACTAGCGGGAACAAACATTCAGTACTTC. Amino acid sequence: CASGGLAGTNIQYF.

The chain's CDR3 is CASSPYVPDTGELFF. CDR3 nucleotide sequence: TGTGCCAGCAGTCCATACGTCCCGGACACCGGGGAGCTGTTTTTT. The rearrangement links TRBV27 to TRBJ2-2; D not resolved. Germline V gene sequence: CDR1 MNHEY, CDR2 SMNVEV (reference sequence). This CDR3 contains 15 residues. Trimming shortened V by 5 bases and J by 3 bases, and 13 bases separated the two germline ends.

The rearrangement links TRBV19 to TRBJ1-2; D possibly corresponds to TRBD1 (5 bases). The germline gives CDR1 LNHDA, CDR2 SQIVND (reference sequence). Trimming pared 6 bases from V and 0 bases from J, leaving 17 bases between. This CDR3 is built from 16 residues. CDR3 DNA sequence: TGTGCCAGTAGGCAAGAGTCTGCGACAGCTAACTATGGCTACACCTTC. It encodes CASRQESATANYGYTF. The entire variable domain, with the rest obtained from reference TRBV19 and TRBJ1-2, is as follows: DGGITQSPKYLFRKEGQNVTLSCEQNLNHDAMYWYRQDPGQGLRLIYYSQIVNDFQKGDIAEGYSVSREKKESFPLTVTSAQKNPTAFYLCASRQESATANYGYTFGSGTRLTVV.

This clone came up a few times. The CDR3 nucleotides are TGCGCCAAGTGGGAGGGCGCGCCGACCTGGGAGCAGTACTTC. This gives the protein CAKWEGAPTWEQYF. The J gene is TRBJ2-7, the V gene TRBV10-1; 7 bases fit TRBD2. Trimming at V came to 10 bases and at J to 7 bases, leaving 16 bases not matched to a gene. The germline V gene encodes CDR1 WNHNN and CDR2 SYGVQD (reference sequence). This CDR3 is built from 14 residues.

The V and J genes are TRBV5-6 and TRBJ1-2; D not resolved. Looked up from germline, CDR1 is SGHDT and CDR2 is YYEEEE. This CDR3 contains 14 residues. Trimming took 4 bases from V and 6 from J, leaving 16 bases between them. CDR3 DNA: TGTGCCAGCAGCGAAAACGGGCGCCTGAATGGCTACACCTTC. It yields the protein CASSENGRLNGYTF.

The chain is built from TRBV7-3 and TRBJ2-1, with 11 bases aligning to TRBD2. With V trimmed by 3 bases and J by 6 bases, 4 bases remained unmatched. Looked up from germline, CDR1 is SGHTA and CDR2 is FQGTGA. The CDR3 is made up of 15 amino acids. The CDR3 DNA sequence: TGTGCCAGCAGCTTGGCTAGCGGGAGGCTCAATGAGCAGTTCTTC. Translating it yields CASSLASGRLNEQFF.

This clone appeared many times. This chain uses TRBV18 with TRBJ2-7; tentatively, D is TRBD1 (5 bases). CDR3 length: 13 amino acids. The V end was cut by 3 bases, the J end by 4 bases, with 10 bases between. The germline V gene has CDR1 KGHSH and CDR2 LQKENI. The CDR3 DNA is TGTGCCAGCTCACCGGGGCCAGGGTACGAGCAGTACTTC. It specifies CASSPGPGYEQYF.

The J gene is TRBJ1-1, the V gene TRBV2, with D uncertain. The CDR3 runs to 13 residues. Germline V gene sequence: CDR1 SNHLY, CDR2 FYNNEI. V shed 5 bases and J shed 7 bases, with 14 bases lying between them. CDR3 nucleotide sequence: TGTGCCAGCAGTAAAAGCAAAGGCCATGAAGCTTTCTTT. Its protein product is CASSKSKGHEAFF.

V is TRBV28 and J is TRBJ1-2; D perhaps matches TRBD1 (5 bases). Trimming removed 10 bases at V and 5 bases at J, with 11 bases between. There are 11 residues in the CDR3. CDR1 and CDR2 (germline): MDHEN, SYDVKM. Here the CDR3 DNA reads TGTGCCACCAACCGACAGTATGGCTACACCTTC. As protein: CATNRQYGYTF.

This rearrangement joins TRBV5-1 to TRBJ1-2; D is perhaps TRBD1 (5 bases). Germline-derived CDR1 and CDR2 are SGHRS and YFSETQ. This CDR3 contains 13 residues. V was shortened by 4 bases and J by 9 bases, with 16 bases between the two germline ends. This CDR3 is CASSHTPGGSYTF. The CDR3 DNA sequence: TGCGCCAGCAGCCATACTCCGGGGGGTAGCTACACCTTC.

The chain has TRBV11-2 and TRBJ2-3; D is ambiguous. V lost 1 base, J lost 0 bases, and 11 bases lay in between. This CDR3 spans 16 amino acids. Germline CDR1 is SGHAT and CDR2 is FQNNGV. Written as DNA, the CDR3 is TGTGCCAGCAGCTTAGTTGTGGGATTCAGCACAGATACGCAGTATTTT. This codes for CASSLVVGFSTDTQYF.

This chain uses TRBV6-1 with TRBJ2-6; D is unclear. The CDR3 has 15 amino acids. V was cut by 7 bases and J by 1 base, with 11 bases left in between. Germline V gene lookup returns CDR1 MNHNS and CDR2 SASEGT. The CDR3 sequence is CASIMTSSGANVLTF. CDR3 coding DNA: TGTGCCAGCATCATGACTTCATCTGGGGCCAACGTCCTGACTTTC.

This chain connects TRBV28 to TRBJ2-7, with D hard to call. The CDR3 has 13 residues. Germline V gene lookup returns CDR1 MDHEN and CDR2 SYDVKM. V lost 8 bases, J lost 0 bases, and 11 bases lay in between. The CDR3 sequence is CASGSWPSYEQYF. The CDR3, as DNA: TGTGCCAGCGGCTCTTGGCCCTCCTACGAGCAGTACTTC. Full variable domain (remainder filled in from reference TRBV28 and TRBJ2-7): DVKVTQSSRYLVKRTGEKVFLECVQDMDHENMFWYRQDPGLGLRLIYFSYDVKMKEKGDIPEGYSVSREKKERFSLILESASTNQTSMYLCASGSWPSYEQYFGPGTRLTVT.

The CDR3 loop is CASSREGPPPTNEQFF. In DNA, the CDR3 is TGTGCCAGTAGTAGGGAGGGGCCTCCCCCTACTAATGAGCAGTTCTTC. The V call is TRBV19, the J call TRBJ2-1, with 7 nucleotides matching TRBD2. Germline CDR1 LNHDA, CDR2 SQIVND (reference sequence). The J segment lost 7 bases and the V segment lost 4 bases, leaving 13 bases of the junction unmatched. The CDR3 runs 16 residues.

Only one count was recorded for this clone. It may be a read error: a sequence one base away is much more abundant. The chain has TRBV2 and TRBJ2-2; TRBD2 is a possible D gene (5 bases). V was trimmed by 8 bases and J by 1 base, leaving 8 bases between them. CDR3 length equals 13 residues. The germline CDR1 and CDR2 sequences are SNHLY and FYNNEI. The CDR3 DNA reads TGTGCCAGCGGACGGGAGAACACCGGGGAGCTGTTTTTT. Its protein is CASGRENTGELFF.

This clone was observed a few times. The CDR3 DNA is TGTGCCAGCAGACAGGGGCCGACTTCCTACGAGCAGTACTTC. Protein: CASRQGPTSYEQYF. The chain has TRBV6-5 and TRBJ2-7; 7 nucleotides align to TRBD1. Germline V gene sequence: CDR1 MNHEY, CDR2 SVGAGI. CDR3 size: 14 residues. Trimming at V came to 6 bases and at J to 1 base, leaving 6 bases not matched to a gene.

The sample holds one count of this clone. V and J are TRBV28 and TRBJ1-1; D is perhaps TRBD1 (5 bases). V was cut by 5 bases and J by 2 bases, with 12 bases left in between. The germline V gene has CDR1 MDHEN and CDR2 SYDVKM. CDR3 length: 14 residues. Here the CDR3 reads CASSRGTSNTEAFF. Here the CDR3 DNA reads TGTGCCAGCAGTCGAGGGACCAGTAACACTGAAGCTTTCTTT.

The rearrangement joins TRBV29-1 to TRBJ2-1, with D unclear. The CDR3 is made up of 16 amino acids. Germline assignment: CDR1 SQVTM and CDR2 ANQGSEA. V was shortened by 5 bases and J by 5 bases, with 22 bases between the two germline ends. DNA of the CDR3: TGCAGCGTTCCACTCAAGTGGGCAATTGTCGACAATGAGCAGTTCTTC. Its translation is CSVPLKWAIVDNEQFF.

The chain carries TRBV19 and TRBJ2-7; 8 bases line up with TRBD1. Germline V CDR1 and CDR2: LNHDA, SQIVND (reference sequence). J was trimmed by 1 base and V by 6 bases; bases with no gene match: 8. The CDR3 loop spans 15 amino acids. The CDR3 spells CASSGQGAGSYEQYF. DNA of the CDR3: TGTGCCAGTAGCGGGCAGGGGGCAGGGTCCTACGAGCAGTACTTC.

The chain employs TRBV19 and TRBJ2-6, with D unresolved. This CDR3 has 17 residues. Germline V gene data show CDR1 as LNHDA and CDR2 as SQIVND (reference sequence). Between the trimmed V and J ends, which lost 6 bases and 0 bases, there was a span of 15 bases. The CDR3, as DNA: TGTGCCAGTAGACGGGTTGCTTCCCCCTCTGGGGCCAACGTCCTGACTTTC. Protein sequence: CASRRVASPSGANVLTF.

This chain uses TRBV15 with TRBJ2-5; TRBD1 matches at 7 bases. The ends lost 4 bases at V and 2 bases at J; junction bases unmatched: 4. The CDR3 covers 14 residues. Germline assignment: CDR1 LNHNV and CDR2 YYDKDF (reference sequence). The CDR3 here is CATSKTGLQETQYF. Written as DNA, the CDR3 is TGTGCCACCAGCAAGACAGGGCTGCAAGAGACCCAGTACTTC.

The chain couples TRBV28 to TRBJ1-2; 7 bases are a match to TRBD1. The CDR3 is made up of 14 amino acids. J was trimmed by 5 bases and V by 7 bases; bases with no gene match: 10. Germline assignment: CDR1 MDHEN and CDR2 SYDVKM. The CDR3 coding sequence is TGTGCCAGCATTTCCGGACAGGCGACTTATGGCTACACCTTC. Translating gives CASISGQATYGYTF.